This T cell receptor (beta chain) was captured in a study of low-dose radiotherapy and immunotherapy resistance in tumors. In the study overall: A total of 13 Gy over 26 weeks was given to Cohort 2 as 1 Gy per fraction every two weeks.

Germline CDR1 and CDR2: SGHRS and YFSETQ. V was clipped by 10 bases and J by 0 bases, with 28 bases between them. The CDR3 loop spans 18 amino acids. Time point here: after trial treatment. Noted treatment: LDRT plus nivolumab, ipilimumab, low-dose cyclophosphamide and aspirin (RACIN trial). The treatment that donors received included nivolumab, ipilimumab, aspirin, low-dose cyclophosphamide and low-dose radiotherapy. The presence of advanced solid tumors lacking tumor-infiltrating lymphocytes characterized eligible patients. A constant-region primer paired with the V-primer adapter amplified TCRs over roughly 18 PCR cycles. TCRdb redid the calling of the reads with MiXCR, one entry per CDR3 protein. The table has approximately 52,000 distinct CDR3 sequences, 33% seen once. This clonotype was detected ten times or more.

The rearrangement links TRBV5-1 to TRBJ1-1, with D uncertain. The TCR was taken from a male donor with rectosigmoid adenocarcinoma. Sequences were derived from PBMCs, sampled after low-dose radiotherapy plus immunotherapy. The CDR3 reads CARLPKLAIPPLNTEAFF. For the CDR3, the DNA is TGCGCCCGTCTCCCTAAGTTGGCTATCCCCCCTCTGAACACTGAAGCTTTCTTT.